The text below deals with one TCR beta chain. As yet, its antigen is unknown. Although they were nominally healthy when sampled, donors likely had unrecorded immune exposures. The data are from a study of cytomegalovirus exposure and HLA in healthy donors. Study overall: A previous analysis identified around 120 million unique TCR beta sequences derived from roughly 180 million T cells.

The V and J ends lost 0 bases and 7 bases respectively, with 12 bases between them. The CDR3 loop spans 14 amino acids. Germline-derived CDR1 and CDR2 are SEHNR and FQNEAQ (reference sequence). The study, taken as a whole, reports: Previous analysis showed most TCR beta V segments were productive about 87% or about 30% of the time. According to a later analysis, most TCR beta chains associated with CMV appeared HLA-restricted.

The study ran its PCR with 60 Vbeta and 13 Jbeta primers. Generated by immunoSEQ multiplex PCR, the TCRdb table keeps only in-frame clones and is missing some. The sample consists of some 84,000 clones, 78% of them appearing once. V usage is TRBV7-9 and J usage is TRBJ2-5, with D perhaps matching TRBD2 (5 bases). This TCR derives from a male donor in good health and CMV-seropositive. Sequences were obtained from PBMCs. The CDR3 sequence is CASSLAPGAGTQYF. The CDR3 DNA sequence: TGTGCCAGCAGCTTAGCCCCGGGTGCGGGGACCCAGTACTTC.